Shown below are 19 T cell receptor beta chains from a single sample sequenced in a study of blood T cell repertoires in COVID-19. Data came from immunoSEQ multiplex PCR; TCRdb stores just in-frame clones and leaves some out. The table includes about 73,000 clones, roughly 83% detected once. Sequencing was carried out using peripheral blood. The receptor source for this set is a man at least 80 years old with active or convalescent COVID-19.

The chain uses TRBV4-1 and TRBJ1-4; a weak D match, TRBD1 (6 bases). Trimming removed 1 base at V and 1 base at J, with 7 bases between. CDR3 length: 15 amino acids. The germline gives CDR1 MGHRA, CDR2 YSYEKL. Written as DNA, the CDR3 is TGCGCCAGCAGCCAAGGGACAGTAACTAATGAAAAACTGTTTTTT. It specifies CASSQGTVTNEKLFF.

The gene calls are TRBV6-6 and TRBJ2-2; the D gene is possibly TRBD1 (5 bases). Germline V lookup: CDR1 MNHNY, CDR2 SVGAGI (reference sequence). Trimming left V 3 bases short and J 5 bases short, with 7 bases between. The CDR3 has 13 amino acids. This chain's CDR3 is CASSYRTTGELFF. As DNA, the CDR3 is TGTGCCAGCAGTTATCGGACAACCGGGGAGCTGTTTTTT.

The CDR3 bases are TGTGCCAGTAGTATAACCTCGGGGGGAGAGACTGGCTACACCTTC. Its translation: CASSITSGGETGYTF. This chain links TRBV19 with TRBJ1-2, with a possible D match to TRBD1 (5 bases). V lost 2 bases and J lost 7, with 17 bases in between. Germline-derived CDR1 and CDR2 are LNHDA and SQIVND (reference sequence). This CDR3 is 15 amino acids long.

The chain employs TRBV27 and TRBJ1-1; D uncertain. The V end was cut by 5 bases, the J end by 1 base, with 8 bases between. Germline V gene data show CDR1 as MNHEY and CDR2 as SMNVEV (reference sequence). CDR3 length equals 13 residues. In nucleotides, the CDR3 is TGTGCCAGCAGTATCTCCAGGAACACTGAAGCTTTCTTT. Encoded protein: CASSISRNTEAFF.

In nucleotides, the CDR3 is TGTGCCAGCAGCTTAAGGGCTAGCGGGAGCACAGATACGCAGTATTTT. This codes for CASSLRASGSTDTQYF. V and J are TRBV13 and TRBJ2-3, with 8 positions matching TRBD2. Germline CDR1 and CDR2: PRHDT and FYEKMQ (reference sequence). Trimming took 2 bases from V and 0 from J; bases not matched to a gene: 4. CDR3 length: 16 residues.

This clone was observed a few times. The chain uses TRBV3-1 (or the pseudogene TRBV3-2) and TRBJ2-7; no firm D call. Germline V lookup: CDR1 LGHDT, CDR2 YNNKEL (reference sequence). This CDR3 contains 12 residues. Trimming pared 1 base from V and 1 base from J, leaving 2 bases between. The CDR3 DNA reads TGTGCCAGCAGCCAAGCTTCCTACGAGCAGTACTTC. Its translation: CASSQASYEQYF.

The chain uses TRBV4-1 and TRBJ2-7, with D perhaps matching TRBD2 (6 bases). In germline, CDR1 is MGHRA, CDR2 YSYEKL. V was shortened by 5 bases and J by 5 bases, with 19 bases between the two germline ends. The CDR3 is 15 residues long. For the CDR3, the DNA is TGCGCCAGCAGCAAAAGGCAGGGAGGTGGGGACGAGCAGTACTTC. Encoded protein: CASSKRQGGGDEQYF.

The chain uses TRBV5-1 and TRBJ1-3; D uncertain. V lost 0 bases and J 0 bases, leaving 7 bases between the germline ends. Germline V gene sequence: CDR1 SGHRS, CDR2 YFSETQ. The CDR3 is 15 residues long. CDR3 amino acids: CASSLAAGSGNTIYF. CDR3 DNA sequence: TGCGCCAGCAGCTTGGCCGCAGGCTCTGGAAACACCATATATTTT.

The chain uses TRBV5-6 and TRBJ2-6; D remains ambiguous. Per the germline V gene, CDR1 is SGHDT and CDR2 is YYEEEE. The CDR3 covers 16 residues. The V and J ends lost 0 bases and 0 bases respectively, with 7 bases between them. Written as DNA, the CDR3 is TGTGCCAGCAGCTTGGGCAGTGCCTCTGGGGCCAACGTCCTGACTTTC. As protein: CASSLGSASGANVLTF.

V is TRBV10-3 and J is TRBJ2-2; TRBD2 agrees at 7 bases. The CDR3 covers 15 residues. CDR1 is ENHRY, CDR2 SYGVKD, per germline. V lost 6 bases and J lost 1; bases outside the gene matches: 5. CDR3 amino acids: CAIRRGTENTGELFF. The DNA of the CDR3 is TGTGCCATCAGGCGGGGGACTGAGAACACCGGGGAGCTGTTTTTT.

Remarks on this clone: The same CDR3 arises from other DNA sequences in this sample as well. The chain couples TRBV7-2 to TRBJ2-3; perhaps TRBD1 as D (5 bases). V was clipped by 2 bases and J by 2 bases, with 11 bases between them. This CDR3 region has 15 residues. CDR1 is SGHTA and CDR2 is FQGNSA in the germline V gene. In DNA, the CDR3 is TGTGCCAGCAGCTTATTGGGGCCCAACACAGATACGCAGTATTTT. Translating it yields CASSLLGPNTDTQYF.

V and J are TRBV30 and TRBJ2-5; possibly TRBD2 for D (7 bases). V dropped 2 bases and J dropped 5 bases, with 18 bases sitting between them. CDR3 length equals 15 residues. Germline V gives CDR1 GTSNPN, CDR2 SVGIG (reference sequence). CDR3 DNA: TGTGCCTGGAGTCCAAAACAGGGAGGGTGGGAGACCCAGTACTTC. Amino acid sequence: CAWSPKQGGWETQYF.

The V and J genes are TRBV3-1 (or the pseudogene TRBV3-2) and TRBJ1-2; no clear D gene. Germline V lookup: CDR1 LGHDT, CDR2 YNNKEL (reference sequence). The CDR3 has 13 residues. Trimming cost V 2 bases and J 8 bases, with 12 bases left between them. DNA for the CDR3: TGTGCCAGCAGCCAACGGAGGGTGGGCGGCTACACCTTC. Translation gives CASSQRRVGGYTF.

The genes are TRBV4-3 and TRBJ1-6, with D possibly matching TRBD1 (5 bases). The germline V gene encodes CDR1 LGHNA and CDR2 YSLEER. This CDR3 is 18 amino acids long. With 0 bases removed from V and 0 bases from J, the gap between germline ends came to 12 bases. The CDR3: CASSQDFAGGSYNSPLHF. CDR3 nucleotides: TGCGCCAGCAGCCAAGATTTTGCGGGGGGCTCCTATAATTCACCCCTCCACTTT.

V usage is TRBV28 and J usage is TRBJ1-2, with 9 bases identical to TRBD1. V lost 2 bases to trimming and J lost 4 bases; unmatched junction nucleotides: 8. Germline values: CDR1 MDHEN, CDR2 SYDVKM. The CDR3 has 16 amino acids. The CDR3 loop reads CASSLPGTGRSYGYTF. Here the CDR3 DNA reads TGTGCCAGCAGTTTACCCGGGACAGGGAGGAGCTATGGCTACACCTTC.

V gene TRBV29-1 combines with J gene TRBJ2-7; 7 positions agree with TRBD1. The trim removed 7 bases at V and 0 bases at J, leaving 9 bases unmatched. This CDR3 spans 14 amino acids. Germline CDR1 is SQVTM and CDR2 is ANQGSEA. The CDR3 loop is CSASGGPHSYEQYF. CDR3 bases: TGCAGCGCATCAGGGGGACCCCACTCCTACGAGCAGTACTTC.

V and J are TRBV6-2 or TRBV6-3 and TRBJ2-3; D is unclear. Trimming removed 4 bases at V and 7 bases at J, with 9 bases between. This CDR3 comprises 12 residues. Per germline, CDR1 MNHEY and CDR2 SVGEGT. CDR3 coding DNA: TGTGCCAGCAGTTCCCGAACTTATACGCAGTATTTT. It codes for CASSSRTYTQYF.

This chain links TRBV28 with TRBJ1-4; 7 bases line up with TRBD1. CDR1 is MDHEN, CDR2 SYDVKM, per germline. With 7 bases clipped from V and 5 bases from J, the junction kept 13 bases outside the gene matches. The CDR3 has 16 amino acids. CDR3: CASTPAGTVINEKLFF. CDR3 sequence (DNA): TGTGCCAGCACCCCGGCGGGGACAGTGATCAATGAAAAACTGTTTTTT. Full variable domain (rest looked up from reference TRBV28 and TRBJ1-4): DVKVTQSSRYLVKRTGEKVFLECVQDMDHENMFWYRQDPGLGLRLIYFSYDVKMKEKGDIPEGYSVSREKKERFSLILESASTNQTSMYLCASTPAGTVINEKLFFGSGTQLSVL.

The chain has TRBV15 and TRBJ2-7; 9 nucleotides agree with TRBD2. The V gene end was trimmed by 1 base and the J gene end by 4 bases; junction bases not matched to a gene: 11. The CDR3 runs 17 residues. In germline, CDR1 is LNHNV, CDR2 YYDKDF (reference sequence). In nucleotides, the CDR3 is TGTGCCACCAGCAGAGTCCCACCGGGACTAGCAAGGTACGAGCAGTACTTC. It codes for CATSRVPPGLARYEQYF. Together with reference TRBV15 and TRBJ2-7, the CDR3 gives the full variable domain: DAMVIQNPRYQVTQFGKPVTLSCSQTLNHNVMYWYQQKSSQAPKLLFHYYDKDFNNEADTPDNFQSRRPNTSFCFLDIRSPGLGDTAMYLCATSRVPPGLARYEQYFGPGTRLTVT.